The present entry profiles one T cell receptor (beta chain) with its context. The data stem from a study of blood T cell repertoires in COVID-19. Germline V gene lookup returns CDR1 LGHDT and CDR2 YNNKEL (reference sequence). This CDR3 is built from 15 residues. The germline V and J ends were trimmed by 0 bases and 4 bases, with 12 bases remaining between them. Assay used: immunoSEQ multiplex PCR; TCRdb lists only in-frame clones, some missing. The table has approximately 70,000 clones, approximately 86% seen once. The V and J genes are TRBV3-1 (or the pseudogene TRBV3-2) and TRBJ1-2; tentative D call: TRBD1 (5 bases). The TCR originated in a woman in her fifties or sixties with acute or convalescent COVID-19. Sequenced input: peripheral blood. The CDR3 nucleotides are TGTGCCAGCAGCCAAGATCATAGGGGAATCTATGGCTACACCTTC. This sequence encodes CASSQDHRGIYGYTF.